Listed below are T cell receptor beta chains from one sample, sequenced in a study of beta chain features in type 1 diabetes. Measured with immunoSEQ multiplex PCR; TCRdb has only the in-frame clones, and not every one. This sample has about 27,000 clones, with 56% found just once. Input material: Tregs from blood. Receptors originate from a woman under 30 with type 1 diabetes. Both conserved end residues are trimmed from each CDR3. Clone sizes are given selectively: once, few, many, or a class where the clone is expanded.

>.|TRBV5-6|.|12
ASSLRGGSYEQY
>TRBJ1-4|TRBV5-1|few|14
ASSLSGQGSYEKLF
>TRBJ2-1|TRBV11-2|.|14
ASSSNSPRAYNEQF
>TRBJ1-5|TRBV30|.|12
AWSVGTEYQPQH
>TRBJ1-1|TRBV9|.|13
ASSVEGRRNTEAF
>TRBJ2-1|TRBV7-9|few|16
ASSTSGATLLGYNEQF
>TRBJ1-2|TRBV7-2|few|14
ASSSRTRDRDYGYT
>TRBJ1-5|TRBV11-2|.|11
ASSQATGEPQH
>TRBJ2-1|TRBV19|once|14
ASSTQAGVGYNEQF
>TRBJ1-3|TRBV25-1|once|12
ASSDSGTGNTIY
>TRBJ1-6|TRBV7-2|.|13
ASSLPPPPVVTLH
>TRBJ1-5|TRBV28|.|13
ASSLLRLSSQPQH
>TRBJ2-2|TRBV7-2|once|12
ASSSDRVTGELF
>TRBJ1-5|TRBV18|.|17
ASSVETGDIIYSNQPQH
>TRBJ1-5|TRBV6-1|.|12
ASSVDRGNQPQH
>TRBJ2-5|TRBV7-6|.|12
ASSLGGVSQTQY
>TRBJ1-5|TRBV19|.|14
ASSNSDRISNQPQH
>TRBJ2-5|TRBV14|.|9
ASSGGETQY
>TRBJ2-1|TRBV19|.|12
ASSIGTFPNEQF
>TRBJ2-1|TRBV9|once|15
ASSPLGSGVSYNEQF
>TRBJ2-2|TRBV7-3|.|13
ASSLKGGATGELF
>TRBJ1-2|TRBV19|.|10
ASSIEREGYT
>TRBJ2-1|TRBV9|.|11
ASSPGVNNEQF
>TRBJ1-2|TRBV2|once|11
ASSSNRDGGYT
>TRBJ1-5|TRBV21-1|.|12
ASSFDRVNQPQH
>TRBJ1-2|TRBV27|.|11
ASSLARNYGYT
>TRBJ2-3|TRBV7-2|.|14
ASSPRTSGRTDTQY
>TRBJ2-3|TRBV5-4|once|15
ASIAGPSGVLTDTQY
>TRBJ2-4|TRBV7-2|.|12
ASSDPTGSNIQY
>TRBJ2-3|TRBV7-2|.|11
ASSAYNPDTQY
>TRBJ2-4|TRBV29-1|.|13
SVELAERAKNIQY
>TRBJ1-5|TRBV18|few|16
ASSPSTGGTGNNQPQH
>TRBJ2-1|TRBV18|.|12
ASSPGTSDNEQF
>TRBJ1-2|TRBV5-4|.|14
ASSGGGGNRDYGYT
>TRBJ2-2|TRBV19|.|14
ASRILRDTNTGELF
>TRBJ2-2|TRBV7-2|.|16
ASSSPTTGTTDAGELF
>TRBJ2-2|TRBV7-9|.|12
ASSLGASTGELF
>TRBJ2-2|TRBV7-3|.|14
ASSPTGGLDTGELF
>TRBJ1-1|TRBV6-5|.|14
ASSYTGQGLNTEAF
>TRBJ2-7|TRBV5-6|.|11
ASSEGTTYEQY
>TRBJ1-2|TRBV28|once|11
ASSFRSQYGYT
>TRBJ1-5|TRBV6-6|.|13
ASSLDRNNNQPQH
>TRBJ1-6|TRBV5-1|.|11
ASSPGGNSPLH
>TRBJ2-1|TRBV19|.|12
ASRGTSGSYEQF
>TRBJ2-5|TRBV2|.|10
ASSTVEETQY
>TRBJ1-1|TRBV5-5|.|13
ASNPRDRENTEAF
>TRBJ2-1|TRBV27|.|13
ASSLAGPSHNEQF
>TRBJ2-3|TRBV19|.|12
ASSESGDTDTQY
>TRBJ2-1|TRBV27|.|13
ASSGTSGSLNEQF
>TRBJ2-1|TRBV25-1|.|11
ASVGLAYNEQF
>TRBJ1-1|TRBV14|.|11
ASSPQGYREAF
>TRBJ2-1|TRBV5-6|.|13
ASSLGLQTYNEQF
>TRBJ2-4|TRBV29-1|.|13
SVGDRELAKNIQY
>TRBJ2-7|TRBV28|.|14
ASSLLPGQGADEQY